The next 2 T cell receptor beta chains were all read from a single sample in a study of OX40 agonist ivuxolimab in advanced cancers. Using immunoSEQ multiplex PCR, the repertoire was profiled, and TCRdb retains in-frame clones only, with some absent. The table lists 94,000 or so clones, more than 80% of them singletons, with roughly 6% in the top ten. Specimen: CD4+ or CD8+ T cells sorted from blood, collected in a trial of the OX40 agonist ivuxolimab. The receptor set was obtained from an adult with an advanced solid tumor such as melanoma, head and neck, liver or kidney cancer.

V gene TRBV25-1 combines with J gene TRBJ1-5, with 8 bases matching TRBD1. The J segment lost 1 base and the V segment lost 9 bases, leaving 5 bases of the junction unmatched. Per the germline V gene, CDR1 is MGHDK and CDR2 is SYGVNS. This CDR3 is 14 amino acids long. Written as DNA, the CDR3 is TGTGCCAGTTCCCAGGGGGCGAGCAATCAGCCCCAGCATTTT. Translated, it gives CASSQGASNQPQHF.

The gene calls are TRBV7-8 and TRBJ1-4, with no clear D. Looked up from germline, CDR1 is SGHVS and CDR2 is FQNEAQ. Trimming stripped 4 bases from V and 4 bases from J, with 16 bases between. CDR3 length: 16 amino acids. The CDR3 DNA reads TGTGCCAGCAGCTCGCTCCGAGTTGGGAGTAATGAAAAACTGTTTTTT. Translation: CASSSLRVGSNEKLFF.